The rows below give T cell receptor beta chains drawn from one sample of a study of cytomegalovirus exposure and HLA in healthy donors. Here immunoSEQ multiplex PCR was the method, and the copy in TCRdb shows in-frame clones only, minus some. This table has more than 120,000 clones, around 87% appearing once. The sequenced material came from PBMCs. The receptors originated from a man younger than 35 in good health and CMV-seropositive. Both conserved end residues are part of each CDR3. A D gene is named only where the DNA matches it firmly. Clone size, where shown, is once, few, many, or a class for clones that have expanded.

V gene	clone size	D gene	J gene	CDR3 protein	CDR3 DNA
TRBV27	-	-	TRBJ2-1	CASSSSGEQFF	TGTGCCAGCAGTTCCTCAGGTGAGCAGTTCTTC
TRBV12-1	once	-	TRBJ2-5	CASSSRADRETQYF	TGTGCCAGCAGCTCCAGGGCCGATCGGGAGACCCAGTACTTC
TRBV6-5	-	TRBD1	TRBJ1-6	CASSYAGQIRSPLHF	TGTGCCAGCAGTTACGCGGGACAGATACGGTCACCCCTCCACTTT
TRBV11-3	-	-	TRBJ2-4	CASSLGGVGKNIQYF	TGTGCCAGCAGCTTAGGCGGCGTTGGCAAAAACATTCAGTACTTC
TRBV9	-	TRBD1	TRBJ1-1	CASSGGTAKSTEAFF	TGTGCCAGCAGCGGGGGGACAGCTAAGAGCACTGAAGCTTTCTTT
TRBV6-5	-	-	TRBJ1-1	CASSQTGLNTEAFF	TGTGCCAGCAGCCAGACAGGATTGAACACTGAAGCTTTCTTT
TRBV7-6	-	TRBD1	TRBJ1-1	CASSRPDRVGKREAFF	TGTGCCAGCAGCCGTCCCGACAGGGTAGGCAAAAGAGAAGCTTTCTTT
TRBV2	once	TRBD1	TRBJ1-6	CASSEGQGNPPLHF	TGTGCCAGCAGTGAAGGACAGGGCAATCCACCCCTCCACTTT
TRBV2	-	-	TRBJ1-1	CASTFQGYLGRSEAFF	TGTGCCAGCACGTTTCAGGGCTACTTGGGTAGGTCTGAAGCTTTCTTT
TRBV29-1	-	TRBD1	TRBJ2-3	CSGRQGRGFGTQYF	TGCAGCGGGAGACAGGGTAGGGGGTTTGGAACGCAGTATTTT
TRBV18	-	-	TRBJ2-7	CASSLDKSSYEQYF	TGTGCCAGCTCACTAGACAAGAGCTCCTACGAGCAGTACTTC
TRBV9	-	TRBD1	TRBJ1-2	CASSVRDQGGYGYTF	TGTGCCAGCAGCGTAAGGGACCAGGGGGGCTATGGCTACACCTTC
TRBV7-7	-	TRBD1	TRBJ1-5	CVRTGFRNQPQHF	TGTGTGCGGACAGGATTTCGCAATCAGCCCCAGCATTTT
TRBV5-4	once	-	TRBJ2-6	CASSPPGTGANVLTF	TGTGCCAGCAGCCCCCCAGGGACTGGGGCCAACGTCCTGACTTTC
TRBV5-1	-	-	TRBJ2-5	CASSLSQETQYF	TGCGCCAGCAGCTTGTCTCAAGAGACCCAGTACTTC
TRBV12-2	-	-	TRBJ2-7	CASRFPPLNSYEQYF	TGTGCAAGTCGCTTTCCACCCCTAAATTCCTACGAGCAGTACTTC
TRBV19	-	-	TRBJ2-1	CASSIAGGAYNEQFF	TGTGCCAGTAGTATAGCGGGCGGGGCCTACAATGAGCAGTTCTTC
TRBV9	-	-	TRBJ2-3	CASSAGLTSPGTQYF	TGTGCCAGCAGCGCCGGTCTAACCTCCCCCGGTACGCAGTATTTT
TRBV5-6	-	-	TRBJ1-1	CASSLGSLRMNTEAFF	TGTGCCAGCAGCTTGGGTTCTCTGAGAATGAACACTGAAGCTTTCTTT
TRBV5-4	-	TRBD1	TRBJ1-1	CASSGPGQGIFQAFF	TGTGCCAGCAGCGGACCGGGACAGGGGATCTTCCAAGCTTTCTTT
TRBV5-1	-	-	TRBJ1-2	CASSLMTAYGYTF	TGCGCCAGCAGCTTGATGACAGCTTATGGCTACACCTTC
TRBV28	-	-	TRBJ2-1	CASSLIGLSNEQFF	TGTGCCAGCAGTTTAATCGGACTATCTAATGAGCAGTTCTTC
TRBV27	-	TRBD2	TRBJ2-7	CASNRGAGNEQYF	TGTGCCAGCAATCGAGGAGCGGGGAACGAGCAGTACTTC
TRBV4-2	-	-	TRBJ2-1	CASSQRMDFYNEQFF	TGTGCCAGCAGTCAACGGATGGACTTCTACAATGAGCAGTTCTTC
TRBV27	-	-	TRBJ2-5	CASSLVGSRETQYF	TGTGCCAGCAGTTTGGTCGGATCTAGGGAGACCCAGTACTTC
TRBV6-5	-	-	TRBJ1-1	CASSYRLTGTEAFF	TGTGCCAGCAGTTACAGGCTAACGGGCACTGAAGCTTTCTTT
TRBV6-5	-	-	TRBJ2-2	CASSYLRGAGTGELFF	TGTGCCAGCAGCTACCTCCGGGGGGCCGGGACCGGGGAGCTGTTTTTT
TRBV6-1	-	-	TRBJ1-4	CASSSLGAWNEKLFF	TGTGCCAGCAGTAGTTTAGGGGCCTGGAATGAAAAACTGTTTTTT